These T cell receptor beta chains were read from a single sample in a study of tumor-infiltrating lymphocytes in primary liver carcinoma. TCRdb analysed the multiplex PCR reads with MiXCR anew, one entry per CDR3 protein. The sample yields 300,000 to 350,000 distinct CDR3 sequences, 50% to 60% seen once. Sequences were obtained from peripheral blood. These receptors originate from a woman aged 25-40 years with primary liver carcinoma and hepatitis B virus infection. The CDR3 runs from the conserved cysteine through the conserved F or W. Fields, in order: D gene, clone size, CDR3 length, V gene, J gene, CDR3 DNA, CDR3 protein. D genes are given only for firm matches. Clone size is not always given. Where it is, it says once, few, many or a class for expanded clones.

D gene: -; clone size: -; CDR3 length: 15; V gene: TRBV6-2/TRBV6-3; J gene: TRBJ2-7; CDR3 DNA: TGTGCGAGCATTACCCCCCGACAGTCTACCTACGAGCAGTACTTC; CDR3 protein: CASITPRQSTYEQYF
D gene: TRBD2; clone size: -; CDR3 length: 16; V gene: TRBV12-3/TRBV12-4; J gene: TRBJ2-1; CDR3 DNA: TGTGCCAGCAGTTTTAATCCAGCGGGAGGGCAAGATGAGCAGTTCTTC; CDR3 protein: CASSFNPAGGQDEQFF
D gene: -; clone size: -; CDR3 length: 14; V gene: TRBV6-5; J gene: TRBJ1-4; CDR3 DNA: TGTGCCAGCACCTCGTTTGCGACTATTGAAAAACTGTTTTTT; CDR3 protein: CASTSFATIEKLFF
D gene: TRBD1; clone size: -; CDR3 length: 17; V gene: TRBV7-9; J gene: TRBJ1-4; CDR3 DNA: TGTGCCAGCAGTTCTATCCGACAGGGCTCCATTAATGAAAAACTGTTTTTT; CDR3 protein: CASSSIRQGSINEKLFF
D gene: TRBD1; clone size: -; CDR3 length: 14; V gene: TRBV6-1; J gene: TRBJ2-7; CDR3 DNA: TGTGCCAGCAGTCGAGACAGGGGATACTACGAGCAGTACTTC; CDR3 protein: CASSRDRGYYEQYF
D gene: -; clone size: -; CDR3 length: 16; V gene: TRBV4-1; J gene: TRBJ2-5; CDR3 DNA: TGCGCCAGCAGCCAAGGGCTCAGGGGTGGTCAAGAGACCCGGTACTTC; CDR3 protein: CASSQGLRGGQETRYF
D gene: TRBD1; clone size: -; CDR3 length: 17; V gene: TRBV12-3/TRBV12-4; J gene: TRBJ2-1; CDR3 DNA: TGTACCAGCAGTTGGGCCCTTGGACAGGGGATCCACAATGAGCAGTTCTTC; CDR3 protein: CTSSWALGQGIHNEQFF
D gene: TRBD2; clone size: -; CDR3 length: 18; V gene: TRBV4-3; J gene: TRBJ2-7; CDR3 DNA: TGCGCCAGCAACCAGGCTGTGACGGGGGGTCACATTTGCTACGAGCAGTACTTC; CDR3 protein: CASNQAVTGGHICYEQYF
D gene: TRBD2; clone size: -; CDR3 length: 18; V gene: TRBV12-3/TRBV12-4; J gene: TRBJ2-2; CDR3 DNA: TGTGCCAGCAGTTCGGGACTAGCGGGAGTTGAGGGTACCTGGGAGCTGTTTTTT; CDR3 protein: CASSSGLAGVEGTWELFF
D gene: -; clone size: -; CDR3 length: 13; V gene: TRBV4-1; J gene: TRBJ2-7; CDR3 DNA: TGCACCAGCAGCCAATCCAGGATGGCCGAGCAGTACTTC; CDR3 protein: CTSSQSRMAEQYF
D gene: -; clone size: -; CDR3 length: 16; V gene: TRBV7-9; J gene: TRBJ1-4; CDR3 DNA: TGTGCCAGCAGCTTATGGGGCGGCAGACTTAATGAAAAACTGTTTTTT; CDR3 protein: CASSLWGGRLNEKLFF
D gene: -; clone size: -; CDR3 length: 18; V gene: TRBV4-1; J gene: TRBJ2-1; CDR3 DNA: TGCGCCAGCAGCCAAGGTCCTATGGGGGGTTTTTCCTACAATGGGCAGTTCTTC; CDR3 protein: CASSQGPMGGFSYNGQFF
D gene: TRBD2; clone size: few; CDR3 length: 16; V gene: TRBV24-1; J gene: TRBJ2-1; CDR3 DNA: TGTGCCACCAGTCTAGCGGGAGGGCCCTCTTACAATGAGCAGTTCTTC; CDR3 protein: CATSLAGGPSYNEQFF
D gene: -; clone size: -; CDR3 length: 14; V gene: TRBV4-1; J gene: TRBJ1-1; CDR3 DNA: TGCGCCAGTAGCCAAGCCTTTCAGCCAGGTGAAGCTTTCTTT; CDR3 protein: CASSQAFQPGEAFF
D gene: TRBD2; clone size: few; CDR3 length: 14; V gene: TRBV12-3/TRBV12-4; J gene: TRBJ2-1; CDR3 DNA: TGTGCCAGCACCCGGGGTGGACTAGCGAATGAGCAGTTCTTC; CDR3 protein: CASTRGGLANEQFF
D gene: -; clone size: -; CDR3 length: 14; V gene: TRBV12-3/TRBV12-4; J gene: TRBJ2-5; CDR3 DNA: TGTGCCAGCAATTTGGTCGGGAGCCAAGAGACCCAGTACTTC; CDR3 protein: CASNLVGSQETQYF
D gene: -; clone size: few; CDR3 length: 14; V gene: TRBV5-1; J gene: TRBJ2-2; CDR3 DNA: TGCGCCAGCAGCTTGGCCGGAACGGCCGGGGAGCTGTTTTTT; CDR3 protein: CASSLAGTAGELFF
D gene: -; clone size: many; CDR3 length: 13; V gene: TRBV29-1; J gene: TRBJ2-5; CDR3 DNA: TGCAGCGTTGAAGACGGAGTCTTGGAGACCCAGTACTTC; CDR3 protein: CSVEDGVLETQYF
D gene: -; clone size: -; CDR3 length: 15; V gene: TRBV12-3/TRBV12-4; J gene: TRBJ1-1; CDR3 DNA: TGTGCCAGCAGTTTATTCGGTCCCTGTCCAACGCGAGCTTTCTTT; CDR3 protein: CASSLFGPCPTRAFF
D gene: -; clone size: -; CDR3 length: 16; V gene: TRBV6-5; J gene: TRBJ2-7; CDR3 DNA: TGTGCCAGCAGACCATCCGGACTGCTTGCGGACTACGAGCAGTACTTC; CDR3 protein: CASRPSGLLADYEQYF
D gene: TRBD1; clone size: few; CDR3 length: 14; V gene: TRBV5-5; J gene: TRBJ1-6; CDR3 DNA: TGTGCCAGCAACCGGGACAGAGAAAATTCACCCCTCCACTTT; CDR3 protein: CASNRDRENSPLHF
D gene: -; clone size: -; CDR3 length: 16; V gene: TRBV12-3/TRBV12-4; J gene: TRBJ1-6; CDR3 DNA: TGTGCCAGCATACAAGACGGGACTGCGTATAATTCACCCCTCCACTTT; CDR3 protein: CASIQDGTAYNSPLHF
D gene: TRBD1; clone size: many; CDR3 length: 15; V gene: TRBV6-2/TRBV6-3; J gene: TRBJ2-1; CDR3 DNA: TGTGCCAGCACCTACGGACAGGGGGCTTACAATGAGCAGTTCTTC; CDR3 protein: CASTYGQGAYNEQFF
D gene: TRBD2; clone size: many; CDR3 length: 16; V gene: TRBV4-1; J gene: TRBJ2-7; CDR3 DNA: TGCGCCAGCAGCCAAACTTTGGGACTAGCGTTCGGCGAGCAGTACTTC; CDR3 protein: CASSQTLGLAFGEQYF
D gene: TRBD2; clone size: many; CDR3 length: 14; V gene: TRBV6-6; J gene: TRBJ2-3; CDR3 DNA: TGTGCCAGCAGAACCGGGACTAGCGGCCATACGCAGTATTTT; CDR3 protein: CASRTGTSGHTQYF
D gene: -; clone size: few; CDR3 length: 12; V gene: TRBV4-2; J gene: TRBJ2-7; CDR3 DNA: TGTGCCAGCAGCCAGGAGTGGGACGAGCAGTACTTC; CDR3 protein: CASSQEWDEQYF
D gene: TRBD2; clone size: many; CDR3 length: 16; V gene: TRBV12-3/TRBV12-4; J gene: TRBJ2-7; CDR3 DNA: TGTGCCAGCAGTCCCACGCTCAGCGGGATAATCTACGAGCAGTACTTC; CDR3 protein: CASSPTLSGIIYEQYF
D gene: TRBD1; clone size: -; CDR3 length: 13; V gene: TRBV6-2/TRBV6-3; J gene: TRBJ1-1; CDR3 DNA: TGTGCCAGCAGAACAATCGGGACAGCCGAAGCTTTCTTT; CDR3 protein: CASRTIGTAEAFF
D gene: -; clone size: many; CDR3 length: 13; V gene: TRBV10-2; J gene: TRBJ2-2; CDR3 DNA: TGCGCCAGCAGTGCATTAGGGAGCGGGGAGCTGTTTTTT; CDR3 protein: CASSALGSGELFF
D gene: -; clone size: -; CDR3 length: 15; V gene: TRBV6-1; J gene: TRBJ1-5; CDR3 DNA: TGTGCCAGCAACGAGGGGCGGACGAGCAATCAGCCCCAGCATTTT; CDR3 protein: CASNEGRTSNQPQHF
D gene: -; clone size: -; CDR3 length: 15; V gene: TRBV6-6; J gene: TRBJ1-5; CDR3 DNA: TGTGCCAGCAGTTTACACCCCCGAAGGTATCAGCCCCAGCATTTT; CDR3 protein: CASSLHPRRYQPQHF
D gene: -; clone size: -; CDR3 length: 15; V gene: TRBV5-5; J gene: TRBJ2-1; CDR3 DNA: TGTACCAGCAGCTCGGAGAGGGTAGGGGTGACTGAGCAGTTCTTC; CDR3 protein: CTSSSERVGVTEQFF
D gene: -; clone size: -; CDR3 length: 13; V gene: TRBV12-3/TRBV12-4; J gene: TRBJ2-5; CDR3 DNA: TGTGCCAGCAGTTTGGGATATAGCGAGACCCAGTACTTC; CDR3 protein: CASSLGYSETQYF
D gene: -; clone size: -; CDR3 length: 16; V gene: TRBV4-1; J gene: TRBJ1-3; CDR3 DNA: TGCGCCAGCAGCCAAGCAAGGCCCGACTCTGGAAACACCATATATTTT; CDR3 protein: CASSQARPDSGNTIYF
D gene: TRBD1; clone size: -; CDR3 length: 17; V gene: TRBV28; J gene: TRBJ2-5; CDR3 DNA: TGTGCCAGCAGTCTACCGAAAAGGACAGGGGGTCGAGAGACCCAGTACTTC; CDR3 protein: CASSLPKRTGGRETQYF
D gene: TRBD2; clone size: -; CDR3 length: 14; V gene: TRBV7-9; J gene: TRBJ2-7; CDR3 DNA: TGTGCCAGCAGCCCGGGGACTAGCGGGTACGAGCAGTACTTC; CDR3 protein: CASSPGTSGYEQYF
D gene: TRBD1; clone size: -; CDR3 length: 16; V gene: TRBV12-3/TRBV12-4; J gene: TRBJ1-6; CDR3 DNA: TGTGCCAGCAGACGGGACAGGGGGCTGTCGGAATCACCCCTCCACTTT; CDR3 protein: CASRRDRGLSESPLHF